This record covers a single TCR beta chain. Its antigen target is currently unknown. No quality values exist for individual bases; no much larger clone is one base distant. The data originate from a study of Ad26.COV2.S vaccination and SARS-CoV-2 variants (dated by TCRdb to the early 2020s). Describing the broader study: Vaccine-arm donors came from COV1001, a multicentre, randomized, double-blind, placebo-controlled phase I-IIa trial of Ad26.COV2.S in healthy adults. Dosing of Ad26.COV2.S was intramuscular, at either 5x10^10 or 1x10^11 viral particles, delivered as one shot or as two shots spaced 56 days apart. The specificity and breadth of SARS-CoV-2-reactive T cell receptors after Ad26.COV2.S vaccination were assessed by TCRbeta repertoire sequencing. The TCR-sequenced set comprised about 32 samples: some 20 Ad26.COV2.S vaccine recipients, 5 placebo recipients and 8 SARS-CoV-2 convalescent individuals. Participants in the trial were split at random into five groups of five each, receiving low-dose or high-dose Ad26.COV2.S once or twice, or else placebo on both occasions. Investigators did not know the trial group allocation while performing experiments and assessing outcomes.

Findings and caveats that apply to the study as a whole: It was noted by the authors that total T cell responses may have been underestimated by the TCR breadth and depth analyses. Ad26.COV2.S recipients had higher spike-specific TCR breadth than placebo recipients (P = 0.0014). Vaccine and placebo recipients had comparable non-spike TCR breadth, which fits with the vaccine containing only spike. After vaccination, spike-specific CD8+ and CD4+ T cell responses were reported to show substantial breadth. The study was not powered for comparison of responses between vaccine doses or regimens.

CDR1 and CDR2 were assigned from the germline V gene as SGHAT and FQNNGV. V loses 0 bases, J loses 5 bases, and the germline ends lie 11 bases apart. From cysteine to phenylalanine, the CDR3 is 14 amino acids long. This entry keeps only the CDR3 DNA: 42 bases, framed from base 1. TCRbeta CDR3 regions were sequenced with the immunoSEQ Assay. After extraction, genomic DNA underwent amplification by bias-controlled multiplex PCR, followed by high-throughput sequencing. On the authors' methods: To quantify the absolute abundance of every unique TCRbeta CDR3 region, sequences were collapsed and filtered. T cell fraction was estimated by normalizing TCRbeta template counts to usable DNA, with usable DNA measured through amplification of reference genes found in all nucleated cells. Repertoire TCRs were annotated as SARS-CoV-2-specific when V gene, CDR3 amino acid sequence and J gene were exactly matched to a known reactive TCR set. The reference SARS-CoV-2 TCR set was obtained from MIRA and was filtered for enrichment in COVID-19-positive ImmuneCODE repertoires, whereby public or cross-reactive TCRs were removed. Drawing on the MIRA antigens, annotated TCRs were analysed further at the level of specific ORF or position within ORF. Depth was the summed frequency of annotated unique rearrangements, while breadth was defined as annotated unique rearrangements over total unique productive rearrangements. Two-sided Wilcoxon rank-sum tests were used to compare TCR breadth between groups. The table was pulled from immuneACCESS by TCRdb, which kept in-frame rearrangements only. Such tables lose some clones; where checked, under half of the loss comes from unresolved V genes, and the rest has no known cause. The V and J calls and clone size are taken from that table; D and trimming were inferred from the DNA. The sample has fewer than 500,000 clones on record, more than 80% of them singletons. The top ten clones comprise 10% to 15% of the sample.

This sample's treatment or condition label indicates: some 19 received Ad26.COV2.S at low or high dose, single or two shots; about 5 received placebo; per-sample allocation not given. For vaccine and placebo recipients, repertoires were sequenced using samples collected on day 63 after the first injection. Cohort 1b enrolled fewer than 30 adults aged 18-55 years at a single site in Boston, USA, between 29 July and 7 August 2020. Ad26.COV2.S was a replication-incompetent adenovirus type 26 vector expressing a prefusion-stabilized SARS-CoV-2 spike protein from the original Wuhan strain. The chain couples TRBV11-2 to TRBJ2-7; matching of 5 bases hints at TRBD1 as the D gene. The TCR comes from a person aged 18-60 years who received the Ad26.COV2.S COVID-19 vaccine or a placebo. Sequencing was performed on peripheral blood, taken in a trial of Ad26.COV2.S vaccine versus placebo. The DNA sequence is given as TGTGCCAGCAGCTTAGACGTCAGGGTAAACGAGCAGTACTTC. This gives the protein CASSLDVRVNEQYF.